This T cell receptor (beta chain) is from a study of T cell responses to AZD1222 COVID-19 vaccine (dated by TCRdb to about 2021). Looking at the study overall: Because spike-specific TCR depth and breadth did not differ between the two schedules, AZD1222 recipients who got a second dose at roughly 4 weeks were pooled with those who got a second dose at roughly 12 weeks. Trial participants were enrolled by age into subgroups of 18-55, 56-69 and 70-plus years, and 148, 28 and 57 TCR-sequenced participants, respectively, were included in these subgroups. TCR sequencing covered roughly 230 trial participants: about 210 given two doses of AZD1222 and approximately 26 given two doses of MenACWY control vaccine. Here is what the overall study found, with its caveats: Most participants were white British and females outnumbered males, and the authors suggested that clonal diversity may have been underestimated. Conclusions about previously exposed vaccinees were limited because only five to seven AZD1222 recipients were SARS-CoV-2 seropositive at baseline. In the small 56-69-year group, the increase in depth fell short of significance, most likely because of low power. Vaccine-associated CD4 TCRs spanned the whole spike protein, with dominant responses in regions 160-218 and 743-854. After two AZD1222 doses, both the breadth and the depth of spike-specific TCRs were significantly higher than at day 0 and than in MenACWY recipients. Because no day 14 peak-response samples were available, the repertoires could be characterized only after the peak T cell response. Reportedly, almost half of the unique spike-specific TCRs recognized epitopes lying outside the regions that are mutated in the B.1.351 and B.1.1.7 variants.

Worth noting for this clone: Its antigen is not yet known. Per-nucleotide qualities are absent, and no much larger clonotype sits a single base away.

The sample's time point, from its label and the paper: baseline before first vaccination. Vaccinee samples came from UK trials COV001 and COV002, including a single-blind randomized controlled phase 2/3 trial of AZD1222 (ChAdOx1 nCoV-19) in healthy adults. For TCRbeta chain sequencing, PBMC samples were collected from trial participants at day 0 and at day 28 after the second dose. Taken from the germline V gene, the CDR1 and CDR2 loops are ENHRY and SYGVKD. From the cysteine through the phenylalanine, the CDR3 covers 16 amino acids. Just the 48-base CDR3 DNA is kept, in frame starting at base 1. At the junction V is shortened by 3 bases and J by 5 bases; bases outside the gene matches: 9. The CDR3 regions of human TCRbeta chains were analyzed by immunosequencing. In the authors' own workflow: Repertoire TCRs were checked for matches against a reference library of SARS-CoV-2-specific TCRs that had been generated using the MIRA antigen-specificity platform. Breadth meant the fraction of unique TCRs that were SARS-CoV-2-associated, whereas depth meant the fraction of total T cells that were SARS-CoV-2-associated. Using the MIRA data, every spike-specific TCR was mapped to the spike region that the TCR reacted to and assigned to either a CD4 or a CD8 class. Log10-transformed breadth and depth values were compared by one-way ANOVA with Sidak's multiple comparisons tests. Imported from immuneACCESS, the table was reduced by TCRdb to in-frame sequences with V and J called. These copies leave out some clones; in studies compared against another copy, an unresolved V gene accounts for under half, and the cause of the remainder is not known. The V and J calls and the clone size are those of that table, but D and trimming were determined from the DNA. For this sample the table gives roughly 120,000 clones, of which around nine tenths were detected only once. 2.4% of the sample is taken by the ten largest.

The TCR sequence derives from an adult in good health. The sample was peripheral blood, taken on day 0 of AZD1222 vaccination. This chain is built from TRBV10-3 and TRBJ2-3; TRBD2 aligns with 9 central bases. The DNA sequence reads TGTGCCATCAGTGACCTTAAGGCTAGCGGGAAAGATACGCAGTATTTT. This is translated as CAISDLKASGKDTQYF.